This entry is about one TCR beta chain. There is no known antigen for this receptor. Base qualities are not recorded, but no much larger clone differs from it by a single base. Libraries were made using the immunoSEQ multiplex PCR assay. DNA from the cultured and isolated CD4+ T cells underwent TCR beta CDR3 sequencing. Turning to the authors' computational methods: Non-productive TCR sequences were removed, reads were trimmed to the CDR3 region, and CDR3s of at least 7 amino acids were retained. Antigen-specific clonotypes were identified using the MANAFEST web app by comparison of expansion in peptide wells against reference cultures. Positive clones required FDR<0.05 expansion versus reference and all other wells, odds ratio above 5, and frequency above 0.1% in two replicate wells. A clonotype was called cross-reactive if it was significantly expanded both in SARS-CoV-2 spike wells and in at least one common cold coronavirus spike condition. Using the stringdist R package, CDR3 similarity was measured by Levenshtein distance, and unrooted trees were constructed with ape in R 3.6.1. In its TCRdb copy, this immuneACCESS table keeps in-frame sequences only and misses some clones. Where compared with another copy, unresolved V genes explain less than half of these, and the others have no known cause. V and J calls plus clone size are reproduced from that table; the DNA served to infer D and trimming. This sample is represented by about 57,000 clones; approximately 80% of them were singletons. Clones ranked in the top ten supply about 4.5% of the sample.

The CDR3 numbers 13 residues from cysteine through phenylalanine. The CDR3 DNA has 39 bases and is translated from base 1. CDR1 is given as GTSNPN and CDR2 as SVGIG, both from the germline V gene (reference sequence). V ends up 1 base short and J 4 bases short, with an unmatched junction base count of 1. The sample comes from a study of vaccination effects on CD4 cells after COVID-19 (dated by TCRdb to the early 2020s). About the full investigation: In the ViraFEST assay, PBMC were stimulated with viral peptide pools, and TCR sequencing was then used to find antigen-specific CD4+ T cell clonotypes based on their expansion. Cultures from other donors in the study were sequenced with the Oncomine TCR Beta short-read assay on an Illumina iSeq 100. A total of some eleven COVID-19 convalescent patients and a handful of SARS-CoV-2-naive healthy vaccine recipients were included in the full study. SARS-CoV-2 spike-specific CD4+ TCR repertoires were compared before and after mRNA vaccination in COVID-19 convalescent patients and in infection-naive vaccine recipients. Post-vaccine samples across the study were collected a median of 72 days after the second dose, with a range of 14 to 241. Roughly 2.1 million PBMC per well were cultured in IMDM with 5% human AB serum, around 9.1 IU/ml IL-2 and gentamicin, plus 10 ug/ml peptides.

The paper's findings and limits, for the study overall: The study was limited by a small number of convalescent patients and lacked early post-infection timepoints. Clones induced by infection and clones induced by vaccination both contracted markedly at late timepoints after vaccination, which fits with T cell responses waning over time. Among healthy vaccine recipients, nearly all vaccine-induced clones were SARS-CoV-2 mono-reactive, and just 1 of 255 was cross-reactive with common cold coronaviruses.

After about 10 days of culture, CD4+ T cells were isolated with the EasySep CD4+ T cell isolation kit. Each participant received two doses of an mRNA SARS-CoV-2 vaccine, either BNT162b2 or mRNA-1273. Healthy vaccine recipients had no prior SARS-CoV-2 infection, confirmed by negative nucleocapsid antibodies before and after vaccination. Half of the culture medium was replaced with fresh IL-2-containing medium on days 3 and 7. Unless noted otherwise, every peptide stimulation condition was grown in triplicate wells. PBMC were separated from whole blood using Ficoll-Paque Plus gradient centrifugation and were then either cryopreserved at -140C or used fresh. Genomic DNA was extracted from cultured CD4+ T cells with the QIAamp micro DNA kit.

The rearrangement combines TRBV30 with TRBJ1-5, with 7 junctional bases fitting TRBD1. The receptor was derived from a human donor who received a COVID-19 vaccine. The sequencing used CD4+ T cells from PBMCs cultured without peptide, collected after COVID-19 vaccination. The sequence in DNA is TGTGCCTGGAGTGAACAGGGGAATCAGCCCCAGCATTTT. This translates into CAWSEQGNQPQHF.